This entry features one TCR beta chain sequence. The observed sequence ends 3 residues before the CDR3 terminus, with the missing tail filled in from the germline J gene. This table comes from immunoSEQ multiplex PCR, and its TCRdb copy is limited to in-frame clones, with some not included. This repertoire includes tens of thousands of clones. CDR1 and CDR2 from the germline V gene are DFQATT and SNEGSKA (reference sequence). The V gene end was trimmed by 6 bases and the J gene end by 5 bases; junction bases not matched to a gene: 5. The CDR3 extends over 12 amino acids. This sample is drawn from a study of T cells in women clearing cervical HPV infection.

The chain carries TRBV20-1 and TRBJ2-5, with 8 nucleotides matching TRBD2. The specimen was blood buffy coat. This TCR came from a woman between 18 and 69 years old with a cervical HPV16 infection that either progressed to CIN3+ or cleared (not recorded which). The CDR3 sequence: CSARWTSETQYF. CDR3 DNA (partial): TGCAGTGCGCGCTGGACTAGCGAGACC.